This TCR beta chain is from a study of vaccination and CD4 T cells after COVID-19. Study details: Convalescent individuals exhibited SARS-CoV-2 positivity on nasal swab PCR, with several mild and one severe presentation. With a range of 35 to 161, the median interval from diagnosis to drawing post-COVID samples was 100 to 110 days. Timing of post-vaccine sample collection was a median approximately 70 days after dose two, with a range of 14 to 241.

This CDR3 region has 13 residues. V was cut by 1 base and J by 15 bases, with 16 bases left in between. From germline, CDR1 is SEHNR and CDR2 FQNEAQ (reference sequence). Overall study results and limits: Spike mono-reactivity was found in 304 of 307 vaccine-specific clones from convalescent patients.

This clonotype was seen only a few times. Its antigen is as yet unknown. Each CDR3 protein is one row after TCRdb ran MiXCR on the PCR reads. Of under 20,000 distinct CDR3 sequences listed, approximately 65% are singletons. This specimen was CD4+ T cells from blood, taken before SARS-CoV-2 vaccination. The TCR comes from a human donor who had recovered from COVID-19. This rearrangement joins TRBV7-9 to TRBJ2-1; D unresolved. The CDR3, as DNA: TGTGCCAGCAGCTTAGTCGACCCCCGGTGGCCGTTCTTC. Amino acids: CASSLVDPRWPFF.